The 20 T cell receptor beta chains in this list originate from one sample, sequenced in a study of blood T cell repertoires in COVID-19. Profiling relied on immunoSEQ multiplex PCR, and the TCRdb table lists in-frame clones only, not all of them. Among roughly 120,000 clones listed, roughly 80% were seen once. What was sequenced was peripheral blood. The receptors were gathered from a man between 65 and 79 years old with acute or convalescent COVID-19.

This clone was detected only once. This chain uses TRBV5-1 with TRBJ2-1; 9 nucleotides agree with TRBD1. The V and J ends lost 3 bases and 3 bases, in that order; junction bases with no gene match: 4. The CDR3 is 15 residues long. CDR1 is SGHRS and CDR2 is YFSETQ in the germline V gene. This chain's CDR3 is CASSSPGQGYNEQFF. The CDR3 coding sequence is TGCGCCAGCAGCTCACCGGGACAGGGCTACAATGAGCAGTTCTTC.

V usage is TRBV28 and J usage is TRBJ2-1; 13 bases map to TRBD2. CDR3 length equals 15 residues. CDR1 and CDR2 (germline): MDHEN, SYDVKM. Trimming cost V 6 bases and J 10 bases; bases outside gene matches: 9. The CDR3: CASRPGRGLAGEQFF. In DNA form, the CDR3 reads TGTGCCAGCAGACCCGGAAGGGGACTAGCGGGGGAGCAGTTCTTC. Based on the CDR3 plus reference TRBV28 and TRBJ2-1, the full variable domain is DVKVTQSSRYLVKRTGEKVFLECVQDMDHENMFWYRQDPGLGLRLIYFSYDVKMKEKGDIPEGYSVSREKKERFSLILESASTNQTSMYLCASRPGRGLAGEQFFGPGTRLTVL.

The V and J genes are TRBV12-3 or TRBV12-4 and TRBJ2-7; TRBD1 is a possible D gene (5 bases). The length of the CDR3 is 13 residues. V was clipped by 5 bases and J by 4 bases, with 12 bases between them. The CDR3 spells CASSPATGYEQYF. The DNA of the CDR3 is TGTGCCAGCAGTCCCGCCACAGGATACGAGCAGTACTTC.

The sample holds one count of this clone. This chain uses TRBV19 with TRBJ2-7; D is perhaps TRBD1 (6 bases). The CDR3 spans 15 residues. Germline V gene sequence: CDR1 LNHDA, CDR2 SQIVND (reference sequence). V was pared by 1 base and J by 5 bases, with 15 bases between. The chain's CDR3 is CASSIAGYTGNEQYF. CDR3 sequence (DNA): TGTGCCAGTAGTATAGCCGGGTACACAGGGAACGAGCAGTACTTC.

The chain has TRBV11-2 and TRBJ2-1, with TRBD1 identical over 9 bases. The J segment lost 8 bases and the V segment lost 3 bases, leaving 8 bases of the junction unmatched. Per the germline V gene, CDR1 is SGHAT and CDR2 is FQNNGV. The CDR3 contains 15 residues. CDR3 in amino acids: CASSLSRDRAHEQFF. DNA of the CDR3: TGTGCCAGCAGCTTGAGCCGGGACAGGGCCCATGAGCAGTTCTTC. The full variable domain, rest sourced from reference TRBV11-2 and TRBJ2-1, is EAGVAQSPRYKIIEKRQSVAFWCNPISGHATLYWYQQILGQGPKLLIQFQNNGVVDDSQLPKDRFSAERLKGVDSTLKIQPAKLEDSAVYLCASSLSRDRAHEQFFGPGTRLTVL.

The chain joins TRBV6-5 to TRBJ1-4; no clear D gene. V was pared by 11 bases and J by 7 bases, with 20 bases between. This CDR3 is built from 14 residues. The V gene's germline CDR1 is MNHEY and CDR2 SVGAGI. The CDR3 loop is CAEGGPPDGEKLFF. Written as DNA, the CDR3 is TGTGCCGAGGGTGGGCCGCCAGATGGTGAAAAACTGTTTTTT.

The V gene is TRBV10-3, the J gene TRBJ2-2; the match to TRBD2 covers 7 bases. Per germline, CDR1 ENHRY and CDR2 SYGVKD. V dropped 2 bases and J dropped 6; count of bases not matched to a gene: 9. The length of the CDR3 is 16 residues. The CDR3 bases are TGTGCCATCAGTGAGAAGTCGGGGGGTTTTCCCGGGGAGCTGTTTTTT. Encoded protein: CAISEKSGGFPGELFF.

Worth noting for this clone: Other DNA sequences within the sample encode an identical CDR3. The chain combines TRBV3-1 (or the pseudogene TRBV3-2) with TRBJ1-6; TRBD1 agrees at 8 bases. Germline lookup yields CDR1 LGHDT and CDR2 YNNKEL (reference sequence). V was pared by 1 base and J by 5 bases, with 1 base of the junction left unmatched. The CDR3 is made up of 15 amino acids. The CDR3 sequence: CASSQATGDNSPLHF. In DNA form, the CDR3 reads TGTGCCAGCAGCCAAGCGACAGGGGATAATTCACCCCTCCACTTT.

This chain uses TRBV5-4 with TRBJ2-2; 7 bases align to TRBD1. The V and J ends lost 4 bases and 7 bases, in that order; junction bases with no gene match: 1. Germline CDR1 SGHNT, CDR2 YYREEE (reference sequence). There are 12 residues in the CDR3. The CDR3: CASSRDSGELFF. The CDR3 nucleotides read TGTGCCAGCAGCCGGGACAGCGGGGAGCTGTTTTTT.

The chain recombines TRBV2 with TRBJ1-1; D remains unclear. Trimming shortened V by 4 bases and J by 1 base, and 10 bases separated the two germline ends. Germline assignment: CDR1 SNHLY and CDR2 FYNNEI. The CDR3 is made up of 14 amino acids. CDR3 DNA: TGTGCCAGCAGTGTGGAACAGAAGAACACTGAAGCTTTCTTT. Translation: CASSVEQKNTEAFF.

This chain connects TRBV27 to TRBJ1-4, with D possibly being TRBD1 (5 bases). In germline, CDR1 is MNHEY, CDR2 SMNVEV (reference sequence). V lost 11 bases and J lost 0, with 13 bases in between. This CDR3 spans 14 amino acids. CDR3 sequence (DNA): TGTGCCGCTCCCCCGGGGGCAACTAATGAAAAACTGTTTTTT. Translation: CAAPPGATNEKLFF. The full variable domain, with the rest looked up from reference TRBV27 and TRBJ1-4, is EAQVTQNPRYLITVTGKKLTVTCSQNMNHEYMSWYRQDPGLGLRQIYYSMNVEVTDKGDVPEGYKVSRKEKRNFPLILESPSPNQTSLYFCAAPPGATNEKLFFGSGTQLSVL.

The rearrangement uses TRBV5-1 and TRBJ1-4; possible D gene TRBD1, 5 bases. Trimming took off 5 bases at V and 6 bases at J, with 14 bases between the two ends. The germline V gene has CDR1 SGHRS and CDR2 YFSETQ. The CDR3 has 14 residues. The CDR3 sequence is CASSGQGADEKLFF. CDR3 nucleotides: TGCGCCAGCAGTGGTCAGGGTGCGGATGAAAAACTGTTTTTT. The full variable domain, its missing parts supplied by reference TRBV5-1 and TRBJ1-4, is KAGVTQTPRYLIKTRGQQVTLSCSPISGHRSVSWYQQTPGQGLQFLFEYFSETQRNKGNFPGRFSGRQFSNSRSEMNVSTLELGDSALYLCASSGQGADEKLFFGSGTQLSVL.

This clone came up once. CDR3 sequence (DNA): TGTGCCAGCAGCCAAGACCCGGGGCAGGGGTATGGCTACACCTTC. This sequence encodes CASSQDPGQGYGYTF. This chain connects TRBV3-1 (or the pseudogene TRBV3-2) to TRBJ1-2, with D possibly TRBD1 on 6 matching bases. This CDR3 comprises 15 residues. The germline V and J ends were trimmed by 0 bases and 5 bases, with 13 bases remaining between them. Germline V lookup: CDR1 LGHDT, CDR2 YNNKEL (reference sequence).

The CDR3 nucleotides are TGTGCCACCAGTGACCCGCGGGGGGCGGGGGAATACACAGATACGCAGTATTTT. This codes for CATSDPRGAGEYTDTQYF. The genes are TRBV24-1 and TRBJ2-3, with 8 bases lining up with TRBD2. The junction had 13 bases not matched to a gene; V was cut back by 4 bases and J by 2 bases. CDR3 length: 18 amino acids. From germline, CDR1 is KGHDR and CDR2 SFDVKD.

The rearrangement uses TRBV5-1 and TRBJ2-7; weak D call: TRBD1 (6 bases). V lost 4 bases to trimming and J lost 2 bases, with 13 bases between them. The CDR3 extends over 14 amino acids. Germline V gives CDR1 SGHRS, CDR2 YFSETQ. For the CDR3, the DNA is TGCGCCAGCAGCCGCCGGACAGAACCCTACGAGCAGTACTTC. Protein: CASSRRTEPYEQYF.

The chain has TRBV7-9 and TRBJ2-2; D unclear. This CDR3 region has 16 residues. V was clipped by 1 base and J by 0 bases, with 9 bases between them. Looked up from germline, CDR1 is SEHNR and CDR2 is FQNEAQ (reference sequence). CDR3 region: CASSLDHGTNTGELFF. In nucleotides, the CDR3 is TGTGCCAGCAGCTTAGATCACGGTACGAACACCGGGGAGCTGTTTTTT.

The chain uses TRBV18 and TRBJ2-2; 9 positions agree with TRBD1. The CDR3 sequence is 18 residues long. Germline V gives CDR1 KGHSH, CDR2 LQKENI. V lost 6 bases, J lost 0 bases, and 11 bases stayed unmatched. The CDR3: CASSGQGTSFANTGELFF. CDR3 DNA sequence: TGTGCCAGCTCCGGACAGGGGACGTCTTTCGCGAACACCGGGGAGCTGTTTTTT.

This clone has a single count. CDR3 loop: CASSPGQALTQETQYF. DNA for the CDR3: TGTGCCAGCAGCCCTGGACAGGCACTCACACAAGAGACCCAGTACTTC. The chain employs TRBV7-9 and TRBJ2-5, with 7 bases identical to TRBD1. Losses at the gene ends were 5 bases for V and 2 bases for J; bases not matched to a gene: 11. The CDR3 extends over 16 amino acids. Germline lookup yields CDR1 SEHNR and CDR2 FQNEAQ (reference sequence).

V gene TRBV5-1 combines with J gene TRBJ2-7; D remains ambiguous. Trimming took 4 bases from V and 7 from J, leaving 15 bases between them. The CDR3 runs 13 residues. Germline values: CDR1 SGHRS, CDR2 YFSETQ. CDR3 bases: TGCGCCAGCAGCCCCAGTCTTCTCGGGGAGCAGTACTTC. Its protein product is CASSPSLLGEQYF.

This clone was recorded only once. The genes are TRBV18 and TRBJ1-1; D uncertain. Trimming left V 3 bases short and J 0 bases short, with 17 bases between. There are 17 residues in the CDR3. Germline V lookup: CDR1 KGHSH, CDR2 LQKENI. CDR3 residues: CASSPAQLTVMNTEAFF. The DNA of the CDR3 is TGTGCCAGCTCACCCGCCCAACTTACAGTGATGAACACTGAAGCTTTCTTT.